The rows below give T cell receptor beta chains drawn from one sample of a study of Graves' ophthalmopathy and Graves' hyperthyroidism. TCRdb recomputed calls from the multiplex PCR reads with MiXCR, one row per CDR3 protein. The profile shows 35,000 to 45,000 distinct CDR3 sequences, approximately 53% of them singletons. Sequenced: peripheral blood. These receptors were collected from an adult woman with stable Graves' hyperthyroidism. The CDR3 runs from the conserved cysteine through the conserved F or W. D genes are given only for firm matches. Only some rows state a clone size, as once, few, many or a class for expanded clones.

TRBD1	.	TRBV5-1	TRBJ1-1	TGCGCCAGCAGCTTGGAGCAGGGGGCAACTGAAGCTTTCTTT	CASSLEQGATEAFF
.	many	TRBV6-1	TRBJ1-2	TGTGCCAGCAGCGCTGACCGGGACGGCGGTTACACCTTC	CASSADRDGGYTF
.	once	TRBV10-3	TRBJ1-5	TGTGCCATCAGTGGGGGGGGGGGGCGTCAGCCCCAGCATTTT	CAISGGGGRQPQHF
TRBD1	once	TRBV29-1	TRBJ1-5	TGCAGCGTACGCCAGGGGACAGGGAGGACTCAGCCCCAGCATTTT	CSVRQGTGRTQPQHF
.	.	TRBV25-1	TRBJ2-1	TGTGCCAGCAGTGAATGGGGCGGTGAGCAGTTCTTC	CASSEWGGEQFF
TRBD1	.	TRBV29-1	TRBJ2-1	TGCAGCGTTGAATTCCCACAGGGGGAATACTACAATGAGCAGTTCTTC	CSVEFPQGEYYNEQFF
TRBD1	.	TRBV4-1	TRBJ2-5	TGCGCCAGCACCGGGACAGGGGCGGGGGAGACCCAGTACTTC	CASTGTGAGETQYF
.	many	TRBV13	TRBJ2-7	TGTGCCAGCAGCTTCGGGGGCAGCAACTACGAGCAGTACTTC	CASSFGGSNYEQYF
TRBD1	.	TRBV7-9	TRBJ1-3	TGTGCCAGCAGTAGAACAGGGGGAGCTGGATACACCATATATTTT	CASSRTGGAGYTIYF
TRBD1	.	TRBV7-9	TRBJ1-1	TGTGCCAGCACCCAGGGGGCAATGGACACTGAAGCTTTCTTT	CASTQGAMDTEAFF
.	.	TRBV2	TRBJ1-5	TGCGCCAGCAGTAAAGGAGACAATTATAGCAATCAGCCCCAGCATTTT	CASSKGDNYSNQPQHF
TRBD2	.	TRBV19	TRBJ2-7	TGTGCCAGTAGTCCTTGGGTAGCGGGAACCTACGAGCAGTACTTC	CASSPWVAGTYEQYF
TRBD2	many	TRBV15	TRBJ2-5	TGTGCCACCAGGGAAGCGGGAGAGGAGACCCAGTACTTC	CATREAGEETQYF
TRBD1	many	TRBV30	TRBJ1-1	TGTGCCTGGAGTGGTACAGGGGCCACTGAAGCTTTCTTT	CAWSGTGATEAFF
.	few	TRBV5-6	TRBJ2-1	TGTGCCAGCAGCTTGGAGAACGGGAATGAGCAGTTCTTC	CASSLENGNEQFF
TRBD2	.	TRBV7-2	TRBJ2-7	TGTGCCAGCAGCTACCCAGGGAGGGTTAGGCTAGCGGGAGTGGGATACGAGCAGTACTTC	CASSYPGRVRLAGVGYEQYF
TRBD2	.	TRBV10-3	TRBJ2-5	TGTGCCTGCAACCCCCTCGGACTAGCGGGAGTCAGGGAGACCCAGTACTTC	CACNPLGLAGVRETQYF
TRBD1	.	TRBV7-2	TRBJ2-5	TGTGCTAGACCTTCGACAGGGGGTGGTTCAGGGACCCAGTACTTC	CARPSTGGGSGTQYF
.	.	TRBV7-9	TRBJ2-2	TGCGCCAGCAACCGCGGGACGGTGAACACTGGGGAGCTGTTTTTT	CASNRGTVNTGELFF
TRBD1	many	TRBV12-3/TRBV12-4	TRBJ1-2	TGTGCCAGCAGTAAAACGGGACAGGGAATAGTTGGCTACACCTTC	CASSKTGQGIVGYTF
.	.	TRBV15	TRBJ2-7	TGTGCCACCAGCAGTCCCCAGGGGGGCGAGCAGTACTTC	CATSSPQGGEQYF
.	many	TRBV5-8	TRBJ2-2	TGTGCCAGCAGCTGGTATGGAGCGAACACCGGGGAGCTGTTTTTT	CASSWYGANTGELFF
TRBD2	few	TRBV29-1	TRBJ2-1	TGCAGCGTCGAAGCGGGAGAGGCTTACAATGAGCAGTTCTTC	CSVEAGEAYNEQFF
.	.	TRBV4-1	TRBJ2-7	TGCGCCAGCAGCCAAGATCGGGGTACCTACGGGCAGTACTTC	CASSQDRGTYGQYF
.	.	TRBV5-6	TRBJ2-5	TGTGCCAGCAGCTTGGCGTCTGGTGGGGAGACCCAGTACTTC	CASSLASGGETQYF
TRBD1	many	TRBV5-1	TRBJ2-7	TGCGCCAGCAGCTTGCGACTACAGGGGGGTGGCTACGAGCAGTACTTC	CASSLRLQGGGYEQYF
TRBD1	.	TRBV7-2	TRBJ2-7	TGTGCCAGCAGCTTAGGGACAGGGCACGAGCAGTACTTC	CASSLGTGHEQYF
.	.	TRBV10-3	TRBJ1-1	TGTGCCATCAGTGATACAGGGAGATGGACTGAAGCTTTCTTT	CAISDTGRWTEAFF
TRBD1	few	TRBV25-1	TRBJ2-1	TGTGCCAGCAGTGGCCTAGGGACAGGGGGATACAATGAGCAGTTCTTC	CASSGLGTGGYNEQFF
TRBD2	.	TRBV12-3/TRBV12-4	TRBJ2-1	TGTGCCAGCAGTAGACTAGCGGGAGGCCATGAGCAGTTCTTC	CASSRLAGGHEQFF
.	many	TRBV10-2	TRBJ2-7	TGCGCCAGCAGTGAGTCAGCGCTCGAGCAGTACTTC	CASSESALEQYF
.	.	TRBV19	TRBJ1-3	TGTGCCAGTATATGGGGGCGCGGCGGCTACACCATATATTTT	CASIWGRGGYTIYF
TRBD1	.	TRBV7-8	TRBJ1-2	TGTGCCAGCAGCGAAAGGACAGGGTATGGCTACACCTTC	CASSERTGYGYTF
.	.	TRBV29-1	TRBJ2-7	TGCAGCGTTGGGGACCCCTCCTACGAGCAGTACTTC	CSVGDPSYEQYF
.	many	TRBV3-1	TRBJ1-2	TGTGCCAGCAGCCAAGTCAATCCCTATGGCTACACCTTC	CASSQVNPYGYTF
.	.	TRBV14	TRBJ2-2	TGTGCCAGCGGCCAGGATGAGGCGAACACCGGGGAGCTGTTTTTT	CASGQDEANTGELFF
TRBD2	.	TRBV7-6	TRBJ2-7	TGTGCCAGCAGCTTAGCGTCTAGCGGGAGGATATACGAGCAGTACTTC	CASSLASSGRIYEQYF
.	.	TRBV20-1	TRBJ1-1	TGCAGTGCTAGTACAGGGAACACTGAAGCTTTCTTT	CSASTGNTEAFF
.	many	TRBV4-2	TRBJ1-4	TGTGCCAGCAGCCAAGGACATAATGAAAAACTGTTTTTT	CASSQGHNEKLFF
TRBD1	.	TRBV9	TRBJ1-4	TGTGCCAGCAGCATTGGGACAGGGTATGAAAAACTGTTTTTT	CASSIGTGYEKLFF